This TCR beta chain was sequenced during a study of T cell responses to AZD1222 COVID-19 vaccine (dated by TCRdb to about 2021). Regarding the study in general: TCR sequencing covered some 250 trial participants: around 210 given two doses of AZD1222 and about 26 given two doses of MenACWY control vaccine. Trial participants were enrolled by age into 18-55, 56-69 and 70-plus year subgroups, with roughly 160, 29 and 62 TCR-sequenced participants respectively.

The CDR3 regions of human TCRbeta chains were analyzed by immunosequencing. Per the authors' processing: TCRs in the repertoires were compared against a reference library of SARS-CoV-2-specific TCRs that had been generated with the MIRA antigen-specificity platform. Breadth was defined as the fraction of unique TCRs that were SARS-CoV-2-associated. Depth was defined as the fraction of total T cells that were SARS-CoV-2-associated. Each spike-specific TCR was assigned to its reactive spike region and to a CD4 or CD8 class using the MIRA data. Log10-transformed breadth and depth values were compared by one-way ANOVA with Sidak's multiple comparisons tests. As stored in TCRdb, this immuneACCESS dataset retains in-frame rearrangements with V and J assigned. A fraction of the clones does not appear; measured against another copy, unresolved V genes explain less than half of the discrepancy, and the remainder lacks a known reason. D and trimming were read from the DNA, whereas the V and J calls and clone size are those reported in that table. Counted in this sample were about 140,000 clones; 90% to 95% of them appeared once. The ten largest make up over 4% of the sample.

From the germline V gene, CDR1 is SGHRS and CDR2 is YFSETQ. Its CDR3 holds 17 amino acids, cysteine through phenylalanine. The only DNA kept is the CDR3, 51 bases in frame from the first base. V loses 3 bases of germline sequence and J loses 2 bases, and the interval between the two ends is 17 bases. Of note for this clone: Its specific antigen is unknown. Per-base quality was not reported, and no clone a single base away is much larger than it.

This specimen's time point label, interpreted: about 28 days (+/-7) after the second vaccine dose. AZD1222 recipients given second doses at about 4 weeks or at about 12 weeks were pooled, since spike-specific TCR depth and breadth were not found to differ between the two schedules. Vaccinee samples came from UK trials COV001 and COV002, including a single-blind randomized controlled phase 2/3 trial of AZD1222 (ChAdOx1 nCoV-19) in healthy adults. Trial participant PBMC samples were collected at day 0 and day 28 after the second dose for TCRbeta chain sequencing. Study-wide conclusions, independent of this receptor: The vaccine-associated CD4 TCRs covered the entire spike protein, and the dominant responses fell in regions 160-218 and 743-854. Reportedly, almost half of the unique spike-specific TCRs recognized epitopes lying outside the regions that are mutated in the B.1.351 and B.1.1.7 variants. No day 14 peak-response samples were available, so repertoires were characterized only after the peak T cell response. The 56-69-year group was small, and its depth increase did not reach significance, likely because of low power. Conclusions about previously exposed vaccinees were limited because only a handful of AZD1222 recipients were SARS-CoV-2 seropositive at baseline. After two AZD1222 doses, spike-specific TCR breadth and depth were significantly higher than at day 0 and than in MenACWY recipients. Participants were mostly white British and included more females than males, and it was suggested by the authors that clonal diversity may have been underestimated.

The TCR originated in an adult who received the AZD1222 COVID-19 vaccine. The specimen was peripheral blood, collected 28 days after the second AZD1222 dose. This receptor chain uses TRBV5-1 and TRBJ2-2; no confident D gene assignment can be made. The sequenced DNA: TGCGCCAGCAGCTCAGTCCCTCGGGCGGCTAACACCGGGGAGCTGTTTTTT. Translated, this is CASSSVPRAANTGELFF.